The present entry profiles one T cell receptor beta chain with its context. The source of the sample is a study of blood T cell repertoires in COVID-19. At the level of the study: Sites in the United States, Italy and Spain provided acute and convalescent COVID-19 samples. From T cells, B-cell-depleted T cells, or PBMCs came the material, which was cDNA or gDNA.

Germline V CDR1 and CDR2: MNHNS, SASEGT. Trimming pared 1 base from V and 1 base from J, leaving 8 bases between. This CDR3 contains 14 residues. In the original workflow: Nucleated cell number was recorded as an estimate derived from reference gene primer amplification. The repertoire was sequenced with immunoSEQ multiplex PCR; TCRdb's copy has only in-frame clones and lacks some. That table supplies the V and J calls and clone size; D and trimming were determined from the DNA. The sample gives about 120,000 clones, about nine tenths of which show up once; 25% to 30% is in the top ten. Sequencing input: peripheral blood. The V gene is TRBV6-1, the J gene TRBJ2-7; a weak D match, TRBD2 (5 bases). The source of this sequence is a woman between 65 and 79 years old with acute or convalescent COVID-19. CDR3 DNA sequence: TGTGCCAGCAGTGAAGTTGGAGGATCCTACGAGCAGTACTTC. Amino acid sequence: CASSEVGGSYEQYF.